This T cell receptor beta chain was captured in a study of metastatic and nonmetastatic thyroid tumors. Study as a whole: Repertoires of blood and of tissue (tumor or nodule) from malignant and benign thyroid patients were compared.

As handled by the study authors: Using the CDR3 differences seen across clinicopathological groups, the authors built a distant-metastasis classifier for papillary thyroid cancer, which was meant to discriminate distant-metastatic patients. TCRdb reanalyzed the PCR reads via MiXCR. Here the V and J calls rest on TCRdb's processing, not on the authors' analysis. The table lists tens of thousands of clones, about 33% of them singletons. Until they underwent thyroid surgery, no patient had received any treatment. V was cut by 4 bases and J by 1 base, with 13 bases left in between. This CDR3 is built from 15 residues. CDR1 and CDR2 (germline): SGHDN, FVKESK. This clone appeared a few times.

The chain recombines TRBV14 with TRBJ2-5; a possible D gene is TRBD2 (6 bases). Material for sequencing was tumor tissue. This clonotype was sampled from a female donor with papillary thyroid cancer or a benign thyroid nodule (not recorded which). Some clones in this sample may be carry-over from other donors' samples. The CDR3 DNA reads TGTGCCAGCAGCCCCCGACTAGACCTCCAAGAGACCCAGTACTTC. The encoded protein is CASSPRLDLQETQYF.